These 10 T cell receptor beta chains were all obtained from the same sample, sequenced in a study of blood T cell repertoires in COVID-19. Here immunoSEQ multiplex PCR was the method, and the copy in TCRdb shows in-frame clones only, minus some. Of 140,000 to 150,000 clones detected, roughly 79% appear once; the ten largest clones hold roughly 8.8%. The sample taken for sequencing was peripheral blood. Receptors originate from a human donor with acute or convalescent COVID-19. The donor label of this sample is uncertain.

The rearrangement joins TRBV6-1 to TRBJ2-7, with TRBD1 identical over 8 bases. The CDR3 sequence is 12 residues long. With 0 bases clipped from V and 11 bases from J, the junction kept 3 bases outside the gene matches. The germline V gene has CDR1 MNHNS and CDR2 SASEGT. The chain's CDR3 is CASSEAPTGEYF. DNA of the CDR3: TGTGCCAGCAGTGAAGCGCCGACAGGGGAGTACTTC.

This sequence joins TRBV3-1 (or the pseudogene TRBV3-2) and TRBJ1-1; TRBD1 agrees at 7 bases. The V gene's germline CDR1 is LGHDT and CDR2 YNNKEL (reference sequence). V shed 3 bases and J 1 base; nucleotides not matched to a gene: 8. This CDR3 is built from 16 residues. The CDR3 region has the DNA TGTGCCAGCAGCCATTCATCCGGGACAGAGAACACTGAAGCTTTCTTT. As protein: CASSHSSGTENTEAFF.

The chain is built from TRBV3-1 (or the pseudogene TRBV3-2) and TRBJ1-1; TRBD1 is a possible D gene (5 bases). The germline V and J ends were trimmed by 5 bases and 7 bases, with 14 bases remaining between them. The length of the CDR3 is 13 residues. Germline V gene lookup returns CDR1 LGHDT and CDR2 YNNKEL (reference sequence). CDR3 amino acids: CASSVRGAFEAFF. CDR3 coding DNA: TGTGCCAGCAGCGTCCGTGGGGCCTTTGAAGCTTTCTTT.

The chain joins TRBV6-5 to TRBJ1-1; a possible D gene is TRBD1 (5 bases). The CDR3 spans 14 residues. Germline CDR1 is MNHEY and CDR2 is SVGAGI. Between the trimmed V and J ends, which lost 2 bases and 6 bases, there was a span of 13 bases. In DNA form, the CDR3 reads TGTGCCAGCAGTTACCTGGAAAGGGGATCTGAAGCTTTCTTT. Translation: CASSYLERGSEAFF.

In this sample, this clone turned up a few times. V and J are TRBV10-2 and TRBJ2-5; 7 nucleotides line up with TRBD1. Germline V gives CDR1 WSHSY, CDR2 SAAADI. V shed 10 bases and J 4 bases; nucleotides not matched to a gene: 6. The CDR3 extends over 12 amino acids. The CDR3 loop reads CAISTGRETQYF. The CDR3, as DNA: TGCGCCATCTCGACAGGGAGAGAGACCCAGTACTTC.

This chain joins TRBV5-1 and TRBJ2-7; TRBD2 matches at 7 bases. After removal of 0 bases from V and 6 bases from J, the junction contained 9 bases not matched to a gene. The CDR3 contains 15 residues. The V gene's germline CDR1 is SGHRS and CDR2 YFSETQ. The CDR3 spells CASSLGTRASGEQYF. CDR3 nucleotide sequence: TGCGCCAGCAGCTTGGGGACTAGGGCATCTGGCGAGCAGTACTTC.

V is TRBV6-6 and J is TRBJ1-2; D is unresolved. V was pared by 2 bases and J by 4 bases, with 5 bases between. The CDR3 is made up of 12 amino acids. Germline V gene sequence: CDR1 MNHNY, CDR2 SVGAGI (reference sequence). The CDR3 coding sequence is TGTGCCAGCAGTTACAACAGCTATGGCTACACCTTC. Amino acids: CASSYNSYGYTF.

The rearrangement links TRBV6-5 to TRBJ1-5; tentative D call: TRBD1 (5 bases). CDR1 and CDR2 (germline): MNHEY, SVGAGI. The CDR3 is 15 residues long. V was shortened by 5 bases and J by 4 bases, with 15 bases between the two germline ends. This CDR3 is CASSPSAGPNQPQHF. CDR3 coding DNA: TGTGCCAGCAGTCCCTCGGCAGGGCCTAATCAGCCCCAGCATTTT.

This clone was seen more than once but under ten times. The rearrangement uses TRBV5-1 and TRBJ2-1; the D gene is possibly TRBD1 (6 bases). Trimming left V 4 bases short and J 6 bases short, with 11 bases between. This CDR3 comprises 13 residues. CDR1 is SGHRS, CDR2 YFSETQ, per germline. The CDR3 spells CASSRIGGNEQFF. The CDR3 coding sequence is TGCGCCAGCAGCCGTATAGGGGGCAATGAGCAGTTCTTC.

This clone came up once. The chain is built from TRBV7-8 and TRBJ1-5; 7 positions match TRBD1. CDR1 is SGHVS and CDR2 is FQNEAQ in the germline V gene. This CDR3 has 13 residues. The junction had 1 base not matched to a gene; V was cut back by 4 bases and J by 4 bases. CDR3 nucleotides: TGTGCCAGCAGCTACAGGGGTAATCAGCCCCAGCATTTT. Translation gives CASSYRGNQPQHF.